Listed here are 5 T cell receptor beta chains from one sample, sequenced in a study of PD-1 blockade in classical Hodgkin lymphoma. Time point indicated: cycle 4 day 1 (C4D1), after about 6 weeks of nivolumab. Every patient experienced relapse after autologous stem cell transplantation, and brentuximab vedotin exposure varied. This table comes from immunoSEQ multiplex PCR, and its TCRdb copy is limited to in-frame clones, with some not included. The sample contains about 41,000 clones, approximately 67% of which appear only once. The input for sequencing was peripheral blood mononuclear cells (PBMCs), taken before the fourth cycle of nivolumab. These receptors were collected from a human donor with classical Hodgkin lymphoma.

The genes are TRBV7-3 and TRBJ2-1; TRBD1 aligns across 9 bases. CDR1 is SGHTA, CDR2 FQGTGA, per germline. The CDR3 runs to 14 residues. V was clipped by 5 bases and J by 8 bases; unmatched bases: 7. In DNA, the CDR3 is TGTGCCAGCAGCGGTGGGGACAGGGTGGATGAGCAGTTCTTC. This gives the protein CASSGGDRVDEQFF.

This rearrangement joins TRBV5-6 to TRBJ2-5, with D possibly TRBD2 on 5 matching bases. The V gene's germline CDR1 is SGHDT and CDR2 YYEEEE. The CDR3 has 13 residues. The germline V and J ends were trimmed by 4 bases and 4 bases, with 11 bases remaining between them. CDR3 bases: TGTGCCAGCAGCCAGGACGGAGGAGAGACCCAGTACTTC. This translates into CASSQDGGETQYF. Looking up the rest from reference TRBV5-6 and TRBJ2-5 gives the full variable domain: DAGVTQSPTHLIKTRGQQVTLRCSPKSGHDTVSWYQQALGQGPQFIFQYYEEEERQRGNFPDRFSGHQFPNYSSELNVNALLLGDSALYLCASSQDGGETQYFGPGTRLLVL.

This rearrangement joins TRBV5-4 to TRBJ1-5, with D perhaps TRBD1 (6 bases). V lost 2 bases and J 6 bases, leaving 12 bases between the germline ends. CDR3 size: 14 residues. CDR1 and CDR2 (germline): SGHNT, YYREEE (reference sequence). Written as DNA, the CDR3 is TGTGCCAGCAGCTTAGGCAGGGGCGGTCAGCCCCAGCATTTT. This gives the protein CASSLGRGGQPQHF.

V usage is TRBV7-2 and J usage is TRBJ2-7, with TRBD1 matching 8 bases. The CDR3 is 15 residues long. Trimming removed 1 base from V and 1 base from J; junction bases left unmatched: 3. The germline gives CDR1 SGHTA, CDR2 FQGNSA. The CDR3 region has the DNA TGTGCCAGCAGCTTAGTGACAGGGGAATCCTACGAGCAGTACTTC. Its translation is CASSLVTGESYEQYF.

This clone was counted a single time. This sequence joins TRBV28 and TRBJ2-7; 8 bases are a match to TRBD2. Per the germline V gene, CDR1 is MDHEN and CDR2 is SYDVKM. The CDR3 has 16 residues. V was pared by 5 bases and J by 1 base, with 10 bases of the junction left unmatched. The DNA of the CDR3 is TGTGCCAGCAGTCCCCCGGGGGGGGAGGATTCCTACGAGCAGTACTTC. Amino acids: CASSPPGGEDSYEQYF.